The 18 T cell receptor beta chains listed next were all sequenced from one sample in a study of siplizumab effects on memory and regulatory T cells. Method: immunoSEQ multiplex PCR; TCRdb's copy keeps in-frame clones and lacks some. The sample lists fewer than 100,000 clones; 94% were seen once. The source material was non-Treg CD4+ T cells sorted from blood. All receptors come from a human donor in good health.

This sequence joins TRBV5-1 and TRBJ2-5, with 8 bases aligning to TRBD1. From germline, CDR1 is SGHRS and CDR2 YFSETQ. Trimming removed 2 bases from V and 5 bases from J; junction bases left unmatched: 2. The CDR3 loop spans 13 amino acids. The CDR3 nucleotides read TGCGCCAGCAGCTTACAGGGGGGCGAGACCCAGTACTTC. This sequence encodes CASSLQGGETQYF.

The V gene is TRBV5-4, the J gene TRBJ2-7, with D perhaps given as TRBD1 or TRBD2 (6 bases each). The CDR3 contains 15 residues. V was pared by 3 bases and J by 6 bases, with 19 bases between. Germline CDR1 is SGHNT and CDR2 is YYREEE (reference sequence). The CDR3 region has the DNA TGTGCCAGCAGCTGGGGAGCGGAGGGGGTGGGCGAGCAGTACTTC. Amino acids: CASSWGAEGVGEQYF.

The chain links TRBV27 to TRBJ2-7; D unclear. Germline V gene lookup returns CDR1 MNHEY and CDR2 SMNVEV (reference sequence). This CDR3 spans 14 amino acids. Trimming took 5 bases from V and 2 from J, leaving 13 bases between them. The CDR3 reads CASSRYPGPYEQYF. The CDR3, as DNA: TGTGCCAGCAGTCGCTATCCAGGACCCTACGAGCAGTACTTC.

This clone was recorded only once. This sample also contains other DNA sequences that code for the same CDR3. V is TRBV5-4 and J is TRBJ2-3; D gene unclear. The V end was cut by 3 bases, the J end by 1 base, with 6 bases between. There are 13 residues in the CDR3. Germline lookup yields CDR1 SGHNT and CDR2 YYREEE (reference sequence). The DNA of the CDR3 is TGTGCCAGCAGCTCCCCGGGCACAGATACGCAGTATTTT. Its protein product is CASSSPGTDTQYF.

About this clone itself: The identical CDR3 is also encoded by other nucleotide sequences in the sample. This chain connects TRBV5-4 to TRBJ1-1; D uncertain. The CDR3 loop spans 13 amino acids. Trimming left V 0 bases short and J 1 base short, with 4 bases between. From germline, CDR1 is SGHNT and CDR2 YYREEE (reference sequence). CDR3 amino acids: CASSLGGNTEAFF. For the CDR3, the DNA is TGTGCCAGCAGCTTGGGAGGGAACACTGAAGCTTTCTTT.

V gene TRBV9 combines with J gene TRBJ2-3; the match to TRBD2 covers 12 bases. V shed 3 bases, J shed 2 bases, and the junction held 4 bases outside the gene matches. The CDR3 sequence is 16 residues long. Per germline, CDR1 SGDLS and CDR2 YYNGEE. In nucleotides, the CDR3 is TGTGCCAGCAGCGCACTAGCGGGGGGTTACACAGATACGCAGTATTTT. It is translated as CASSALAGGYTDTQYF.

V gene TRBV14 combines with J gene TRBJ2-5; D is ambiguous. The germline V gene encodes CDR1 SGHDN and CDR2 FVKESK. The CDR3 contains 14 residues. Trimming stripped 2 bases from V and 7 bases from J, with 14 bases between. The CDR3 is CASSQKRALGTQYF. The CDR3 nucleotides read TGTGCCAGCAGCCAAAAAAGGGCGCTGGGGACCCAGTACTTC. Combining the CDR3 with reference TRBV14 and TRBJ2-5 gives the whole variable domain EAGVTQFPSHSVIEKGQTVTLRCDPISGHDNLYWYRRVMGKEIKFLLHFVKESKQDESGMPNNRFLAERTGGTYSTLKVQPAELEDSGVYFCASSQKRALGTQYFGPGTRLLVL.

This chain joins TRBV7-2 and TRBJ1-5; D unresolved. This CDR3 comprises 13 residues. V lost 5 bases and J lost 4, with 9 bases in between. The germline V gene encodes CDR1 SGHTA and CDR2 FQGNSA. In DNA, the CDR3 is TGTGCCAGCAGCCAAAATGGGAATCAGCCCCAGCATTTT. Protein: CASSQNGNQPQHF.

The V and J genes are TRBV5-1 and TRBJ2-7, with 7 positions matching TRBD1. V dropped 1 base and J dropped 2; count of bases not matched to a gene: 6. The CDR3 is 15 residues long. Germline assignment: CDR1 SGHRS and CDR2 YFSETQ. The CDR3 DNA reads TGCGCCAGCAGCTTGACAGGGGCTAATACCTACGAGCAGTACTTC. It is translated as CASSLTGANTYEQYF. Drawing the rest from reference TRBV5-1 and TRBJ2-7, the complete variable domain is KAGVTQTPRYLIKTRGQQVTLSCSPISGHRSVSWYQQTPGQGLQFLFEYFSETQRNKGNFPGRFSGRQFSNSRSEMNVSTLELGDSALYLCASSLTGANTYEQYFGPGTRLTVT.

The chain carries TRBV18 and TRBJ1-6; a weak D match, TRBD1 (5 bases). V shed 1 base and J shed 12 bases, with 19 bases lying between them. The CDR3 runs 16 residues. Germline CDR1 reads KGHSH; CDR2 reads LQKENI. The CDR3 loop is CASSPRGGRVVGPLHF. CDR3 nucleotides: TGTGCCAGCTCACCACGGGGGGGACGGGTCGTGGGACCCCTCCACTTT.

This clone is a singleton in its sample. The chain employs TRBV7-3 and TRBJ2-3; TRBD2 aligns across 9 bases. CDR1 is SGHTA and CDR2 is FQGTGA in the germline V gene. J gave up 4 bases and V 6 bases, and 2 bases lay outside the gene matches. The CDR3 has 13 amino acids. The CDR3 is CASSRGGADTQYF. CDR3 bases: TGTGCCAGCAGTCGCGGGGGGGCAGATACGCAGTATTTT.

The rearrangement links TRBV5-5 to TRBJ2-1, with 11 bases lining up with TRBD2. V shed 4 bases, J shed 4 bases, and the junction held 13 bases outside the gene matches. The CDR3 covers 18 residues. Germline CDR1 and CDR2: SGHKS and YYEKEE (reference sequence). This CDR3 reads CASSPRLAGGDQYNEQFF. The CDR3 region has the DNA TGTGCCAGCAGCCCGCGGCTAGCGGGAGGAGATCAATACAATGAGCAGTTCTTC. The full variable domain, completed using reference TRBV5-5 and TRBJ2-1, is DAGVTQSPTHLIKTRGQQVTLRCSPISGHKSVSWYQQVLGQGPQFIFQYYEKEERGRGNFPDRFSARQFPNYSSELNVNALLLGDSALYLCASSPRLAGGDQYNEQFFGPGTRLTVL.

V usage is TRBV25-1 and J usage is TRBJ2-2; no definite D call. This CDR3 contains 16 residues. CDR1 and CDR2 from the germline V gene are MGHDK and SYGVNS. Trimming took 1 base from V and 4 from J, leaving 13 bases between them. This CDR3 reads CASSEWTGVITGELFF. CDR3 nucleotide sequence: TGTGCCAGCAGTGAATGGACGGGTGTAATCACCGGGGAGCTGTTTTTT.

The J gene is TRBJ1-2, the V gene TRBV9, with 9 positions matching TRBD1. The germline V gene encodes CDR1 SGDLS and CDR2 YYNGEE. The CDR3 runs 14 residues. V shed 3 bases, J shed 4 bases, and the junction held 4 bases outside the gene matches. The CDR3 sequence: CASSAGQGPYGYTF. The CDR3, as DNA: TGTGCCAGCAGCGCGGGACAGGGCCCCTATGGCTACACCTTC.

The chain carries TRBV5-4 and TRBJ2-3; D may be TRBD2 (6 bases). The CDR3 is 17 residues long. In germline, CDR1 is SGHNT, CDR2 YYREEE (reference sequence). Trimming left V 0 bases short and J 0 bases short, with 14 bases between. CDR3 in amino acids: CASSLAGFSGSTDTQYF. CDR3 coding DNA: TGTGCCAGCAGCTTGGCCGGGTTTAGCGGAAGCACAGATACGCAGTATTTT. Together with reference TRBV5-4 and TRBJ2-3, the CDR3 gives the full variable domain: ETGVTQSPTHLIKTRGQQVTLRCSSQSGHNTVSWYQQALGQGPQFIFQYYREEENGRGNFPPRFSGLQFPNYSSELNVNALELDDSALYLCASSLAGFSGSTDTQYFGPGTRLTVL.

This rearrangement joins TRBV6-5 to TRBJ1-5; D not certain. This CDR3 comprises 13 residues. Trimming removed 6 bases at V and 2 bases at J, with 8 bases between. CDR1 and CDR2 from the germline V gene are MNHEY and SVGAGI. This chain's CDR3 is CASSPLGNQPQHF. The CDR3 DNA sequence: TGTGCCAGCAGCCCCTTAGGCAATCAGCCCCAGCATTTT.

The chain joins TRBV4-1 to TRBJ2-5; TRBD1 aligns across 7 bases. Unmatched junction bases numbered 9, after V lost 0 bases and J lost 5 bases. CDR3 length: 16 residues. The V gene's germline CDR1 is MGHRA and CDR2 YSYEKL. The CDR3 region has the DNA TGCGCCAGCAGCCAAGAACGGACAGGTGGGTGGGAGACCCAGTACTTC. Translated, it gives CASSQERTGGWETQYF.

The genes are TRBV7-9 and TRBJ1-1; the D gene is possibly TRBD1 (5 bases). This CDR3 is 16 amino acids long. V was pared by 5 bases and J by 1 base, with 17 bases between. Germline V gives CDR1 SEHNR, CDR2 FQNEAQ (reference sequence). CDR3: CASSPSPGRRNTEAFF. CDR3 DNA sequence: TGTGCCAGCAGCCCTAGCCCGGGACGGAGGAACACTGAAGCTTTCTTT.